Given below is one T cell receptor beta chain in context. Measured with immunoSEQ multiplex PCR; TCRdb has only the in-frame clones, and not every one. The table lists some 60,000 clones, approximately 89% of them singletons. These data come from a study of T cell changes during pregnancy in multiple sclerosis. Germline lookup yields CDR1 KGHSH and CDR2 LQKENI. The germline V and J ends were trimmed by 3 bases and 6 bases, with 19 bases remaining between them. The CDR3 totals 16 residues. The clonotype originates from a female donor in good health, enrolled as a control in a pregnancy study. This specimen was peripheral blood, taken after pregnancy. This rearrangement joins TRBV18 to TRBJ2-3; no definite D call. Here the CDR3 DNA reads TGTGCCAGCTCACCGGAACAGAACTTGGTCTCTGATACGCAGTATTTT. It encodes CASSPEQNLVSDTQYF.